The 13 T cell receptor beta chains below all came from one sample that was sequenced in a study of T cells in Graves' hyperthyroidism and ophthalmopathy (dated by TCRdb to the late 2010s). To prepare the library, multiplex PCR was applied. Sequenced on an Illumina HiSeq 2000. The TCR beta CDR3 regions were amplified from the RNA transcripts. The TCR CDR3 was subjected to a first round of RT-PCR using the HTBI primer set and the Qiagen OneStep RT-PCR kit. TCRdb ran its own pipeline on the public reads, namely fastp trimming at Q25 and MiXCR clone calling, and kept in-frame beta chains. Here each entry gathers all rows of one CDR3 protein and keeps the most common genes and DNA. The sample data list about 290,000 distinct CDR3 sequences, and about an eighth of these were observed just once. The top ten hold 7% to 8.5% of the sample. The material sequenced was blood. The source of these receptors is a woman aged 25 to 45 with Graves' hyperthyroidism that later progressed to Graves' ophthalmopathy.

There are a few counts of this clonotype. The V and J genes are TRBV7-9 and TRBJ2-1; 9 nucleotides line up with TRBD1. Germline CDR1 SEHNR, CDR2 FQNEAQ (reference sequence). The CDR3 sequence is 15 residues long. V gave up 5 bases and J gave up 7 bases; unmatched junction bases: 9. This chain's CDR3 is CASSHWGQGNNEQFF. The CDR3 DNA reads as TGTGCCAGCAGCCATTGGGGACAGGGTAATAATGAGCAGTTCTTC.

The genes are TRBV19 and TRBJ2-1; tentatively, D is TRBD2 (6 bases). The germline CDR1 and CDR2 sequences are LNHDA and SQIVND (reference sequence). Trimming pared 7 bases from V and 0 bases from J, leaving 16 bases between. The CDR3 length is 16 residues. The CDR3 sequence: CASIGAGPSSYNEQFF. The CDR3, as DNA: TGTGCCAGTATTGGAGCGGGCCCGAGCTCCTACAATGAGCAGTTCTTC.

The sample holds many counts of this clonotype. This chain joins TRBV10-3 and TRBJ1-2; 7 positions agree with TRBD1. The CDR3 runs 13 residues. From germline, CDR1 is ENHRY and CDR2 SYGVKD. The V and J ends lost 5 bases and 2 bases, in that order; junction bases with no gene match: 2. In DNA, the CDR3 is TGTGCCATCAGTCCACAGGGGAACTATGGCTACACCTTC. The encoded protein is CAISPQGNYGYTF.

There are many counts of this clonotype. V is TRBV6-1 and J is TRBJ1-2, with 9 bases identical to TRBD1. V shed 6 bases, J shed 1 base, and the junction held 3 bases outside the gene matches. This CDR3 is 14 amino acids long. CDR1 is MNHNS and CDR2 is SASEGT in the germline V gene. Here the CDR3 DNA reads TGTGCCAGCAGGACAGGGGGAAGTAACTATGGCTACACCTTC. Translated, it gives CASRTGGSNYGYTF.

The chain couples TRBV6-1 to TRBJ1-1, with D maybe TRBD1 (6 bases). This CDR3 has 14 residues. Looked up from germline, CDR1 is MNHNS and CDR2 is SASEGT. Trimming left V 2 bases short and J 4 bases short, with 11 bases between. The CDR3 protein is CASSEPKGVTEAFF. The CDR3 nucleotides read TGTGCCAGCAGTGAACCTAAGGGGGTCACTGAAGCTTTCTTT.

This clonotype was recorded many times. The genes are TRBV3-1 and TRBJ1-1; D unclear. V was clipped by 4 bases and J by 5 bases, with 11 bases between them. The germline V gene encodes CDR1 LGHDT and CDR2 YNNKEL (reference sequence). The CDR3 sequence is 13 residues long. The CDR3 DNA is TGTGCCAGCAGCCTAGGAAGTTCTACTGAAGCTTTCTTT. This translates into CASSLGSSTEAFF.

This sequence joins TRBV6-2 or TRBV6-3 and TRBJ2-5, with 11 bases fitting TRBD2. The junction had 17 bases not matched to a gene; V was cut back by 0 bases and J by 2 bases. CDR3 length equals 21 residues. Germline CDR1 and CDR2: MNHEY and SVGEGT. The CDR3 DNA sequence: TGTGCCAGCAGTTACTCGATCATTTTAGCGGGAGGGCCTTATTCGCAAGAGACCCAGTACTTC. It translates to CASSYSIILAGGPYSQETQYF.

This clonotype was recorded many times. The V and J genes are TRBV7-2 and TRBJ2-1; 7 bases match TRBD1. Germline V gene lookup returns CDR1 SGHTA and CDR2 FQGNSA. V lost 5 bases and J lost 1; bases outside the gene matches: 2. This CDR3 contains 14 residues. For the CDR3, the DNA is TGTGCCAGCAGCCAGGGGGTTTCCTACAATGAGCAGTTCTTC. This gives the protein CASSQGVSYNEQFF.

This clonotype was counted many times. The chain is built from TRBV10-3 and TRBJ1-1; tentatively, D is TRBD1 (6 bases). V lost 7 bases and J lost 3, with 15 bases in between. Germline loops: CDR1 ENHRY, CDR2 SYGVKD. The CDR3 runs to 14 residues. CDR3 in DNA: TGTGCCATCAAGTCAGACAGGACGGACACTGAAGCTTTCTTT. It codes for CAIKSDRTDTEAFF.

This clonotype has a handful of counts. The CDR3 bases are TGTGCCAGCAGTGACCTTGTGGAAGATACGCAGTATTTT. Protein product: CASSDLVEDTQYF. V usage is TRBV25-1 and J usage is TRBJ2-3, with no clear D. Between the trimmed V and J ends, which lost 3 bases and 5 bases, there was a span of 9 bases. The CDR3 runs 13 residues. The germline gives CDR1 MGHDK, CDR2 SYGVNS.

This clonotype was counted between two and nine times. The gene calls are TRBV4-1 and TRBJ2-7; TRBD1 agrees at 7 bases. The ends lost 2 bases at V and 4 bases at J; junction bases unmatched: 2. CDR3 length equals 13 residues. The germline CDR1 and CDR2 sequences are MGHRA and YSYEKL. DNA for the CDR3: TGCGCCAGCAGCCAACTGACAGGGTACGAGCAGTACTTC. Its translation: CASSQLTGYEQYF.

This clonotype was counted many times. This rearrangement joins TRBV7-3 to TRBJ2-2, with 10 positions matching TRBD1. From germline, CDR1 is SGHTA and CDR2 FQGTGA. The CDR3 has 17 amino acids. After removal of 4 bases from V and 6 bases from J, the junction contained 11 bases not matched to a gene. The CDR3 DNA is TGTGCCAGCAGCTCCCTGGAGGACAGGGGGGATTCCGGGGAGCTGTTTTTT. Translation gives CASSSLEDRGDSGELFF. The full variable domain, its missing parts supplied by reference TRBV7-3 and TRBJ2-2, is GAGVSQTPSNKVTEKGKYVELRCDPISGHTALYWYRQSLGQGPEFLIYFQGTGAADDSGLPNDRFFAVRPEGSVSTLKIQRTERGDSAVYLCASSSLEDRGDSGELFFGEGSRLTVL.

This clonotype was seen at least ten times. The rearrangement links TRBV3-1 to TRBJ2-4; TRBD1 agrees at 9 bases. Germline-derived CDR1 and CDR2 are LGHDT and YNNKEL (reference sequence). V dropped 3 bases and J dropped 9; count of bases not matched to a gene: 9. The CDR3 sequence is 15 residues long. The DNA for the CDR3 is TGTGCCAGCAGCCACCGGGACAGGGAGAAAGGCATTCAGTACTTC. This codes for CASSHRDREKGIQYF.